This T cell receptor (beta chain) is drawn from a study of T cells in women clearing cervical HPV infection (dated by TCRdb to between 2017 and 2018). Turning to the overall study: The cases were about 27 women with histologically confirmed HPV16-related CIN3 or worse, and 2 of these cases were invasive cancers. In the parent cohort, 9,000 to 11,000 women aged 18 or older were enrolled in Guanacaste, Costa Rica, during about 1992 to 1994 and were followed for roughly seven years. For cases, the median interval between lesion detection and blood sampling was about 150 days, with an interquartile range of roughly 85 to 210 days. Blood from cases was collected at the visit where the lesion was first found, while blood from controls was collected once the infection could no longer be detected. An exploratory proof-of-principle case-control study, nested within the Guanacaste HPV Natural History Study in Costa Rica, was conducted to compare TCR repertoires across cervical HPV16 outcomes. Cases and controls were matched on age within five years and on year of sample collection. The roughly 23 controls were women who cleared a single incident HPV16 infection within 12 months without developing precancer or cancer. Median age was approximately 36 years in cases versus 38 to 45 in controls, and baseline characteristics did not differ significantly. Quality controls consisted of five blinded duplicates per group, for a total of 60 or so samples made up of roughly 50 participants and around ten replicates. Since only a few of the women had HLA typing available, the possibility that HLA type was acting as a confounder could not be ruled out. Overall results and qualifications from the work: By combining richness with V gene abundances, random forest classifiers separated cases from controls with an estimated AUC of roughly 0.84. The cross-sectional design could not show whether associations preceded infection or resulted from it; effector/memory subsets and HPV-specific T cells were not isolated. TRBV6-7 relative abundance was lower in cases than in controls (about 0.099% versus 0.16%; Bonferroni P = 0.0008). T-cell numbers per sample were unknown, so richness differences could reflect varying T-cell content rather than repertoire biology. Significantly higher TCR repertoire richness was observed in CIN3+ cases than in controls across sequencing depths, whereas no difference in evenness was found.

Every participant had a single incident cervical HPV16 infection, and women with prevalent HPV16 infections were excluded. Cervical HPV DNA was detected by MY09/MY11 PCR, and genotyping was performed by dot-blot hybridization. Fifteen mL of heparinized blood were centrifuged, and the buffy coat was aliquoted, frozen at -30°C, then stored at -80°C. QIAGEN kits were used to extract genomic DNA from buffy coat specimens. The immunoSEQ assay used multiplex PCR to amplify TCR beta CDR3 regions from an average of roughly 1,200 ng of genomic DNA per sample. The assay corrected primer bias using a complete synthetic TCR repertoire to establish an amplification baseline. The amplicons were sequenced on the Illumina platform. Turning to the authors' computational methods: Sequence errors were corrected by clustering with frequency ratios and a modified nearest-neighbor algorithm, and the sequences were then analyzed in the immunoSEQ Analyzer using IMGT gene definitions. At each rarefaction depth, TCR richness and evenness were averaged across 20 rarefaction repeats, and any sample with fewer sequences than the depth was left out. Wilcoxon rank sum tests with FDR correction were used to compare V, D and J gene relative abundances between the groups. For the blinded duplicates, the intraclass correlation was 90% to 97% for TCR richness and averaged approximately 76% across more than 60 gene segments. Here the immuneACCESS table is served through TCRdb, limited to in-frame sequences with V and J called. Missing clones are a known gap in these copies; in checked studies unresolved V genes cover under half, and the rest lacks a known reason. V and J calls plus clone size are reproduced from that table; the DNA served to infer D and trimming. This sample's table contains 15,000 to 20,000 clones. Roughly a sixth of the sample lies in the top ten.

Concerning this clone: Its antigen remains undetermined. Coverage ceases 3 residues before the CDR3 finishes, and the germline J gene fills in the end.

Reading from cysteine to phenylalanine, the CDR3 counts 14 amino acids. The DNA shown is the part of the CDR3 that was read: 33 bases, in frame from base 1. CDR1 is given as SGHVS and CDR2 as FNYEAQ, both from the germline V gene. Input material: blood buffy coat. The sequence came from a woman between 18 and 75 years old with a cervical HPV16 infection that either progressed to CIN3+ or cleared (not recorded which). The chain was built from TRBV7-6 and TRBJ2-2, with the D segment identity uncertain. The CDR3 is CASSLRLSNSPLFF. The sequenced part of the CDR3 DNA is TGTGCCAGCAGCTTACGACTGAGTAATTCACCG. Here the CDR3 is joined to the reference TRBV7-6 and TRBJ2-2 genes, and the full variable domain is: GAGVSQSPRYKVTKRGQDVALRCDPISGHVSLYWYRQALGQGPEFLTYFNYEAQQDKSGLPNDRFSAERPEGSISTLTIQRTEQRDSAMYRCASSLRLSNSPLFFGEGSRLTVL.